This T cell receptor beta chain was found in a study of control samples from healthy donors and cancer patients. Trimming took off 6 bases at V and 2 bases at J, with 15 bases between the two ends. The CDR3 loop spans 15 amino acids. Germline V gives CDR1 KGHSH, CDR2 LQKENI. The protocol was immunoSEQ multiplex PCR, while the TCRdb copy is restricted to in-frame clones and leaves out a portion. Of roughly 150,000 clones listed, approximately 86% are singletons. The clonotype originates from a man between 18 and 35 years old in good health. This sequence joins TRBV18 and TRBJ2-3; no definite D call. The source material was blood. The chain's CDR3 is CASSALDADTDTQYF. DNA for the CDR3: TGTGCCAGCTCTGCCTTGGACGCTGACACAGATACGCAGTATTTT.